This TCR beta chain emerged from a study of T cell changes during pregnancy in multiple sclerosis. The CDR3 sequence is 15 residues long. The V and J ends lost 5 bases and 1 base, in that order; junction bases with no gene match: 8. The germline gives CDR1 MNHNY, CDR2 SVGAGI (reference sequence). Assay used: immunoSEQ multiplex PCR; TCRdb lists only in-frame clones, some missing. The sample lists under 85,000 clones, roughly 90% occurring once. This clone was observed a single time. The clonotype was recovered from a female donor in good health, enrolled as a control in a pregnancy study. The material sequenced was peripheral blood, taken after pregnancy. The rearrangement links TRBV6-6 to TRBJ2-7, with 7 bases fitting TRBD2. Here the CDR3 reads CASSPTGGVSYEQYF. For the CDR3, the DNA is TGTGCCAGCAGTCCGACGGGGGGTGTTTCCTACGAGCAGTACTTC.